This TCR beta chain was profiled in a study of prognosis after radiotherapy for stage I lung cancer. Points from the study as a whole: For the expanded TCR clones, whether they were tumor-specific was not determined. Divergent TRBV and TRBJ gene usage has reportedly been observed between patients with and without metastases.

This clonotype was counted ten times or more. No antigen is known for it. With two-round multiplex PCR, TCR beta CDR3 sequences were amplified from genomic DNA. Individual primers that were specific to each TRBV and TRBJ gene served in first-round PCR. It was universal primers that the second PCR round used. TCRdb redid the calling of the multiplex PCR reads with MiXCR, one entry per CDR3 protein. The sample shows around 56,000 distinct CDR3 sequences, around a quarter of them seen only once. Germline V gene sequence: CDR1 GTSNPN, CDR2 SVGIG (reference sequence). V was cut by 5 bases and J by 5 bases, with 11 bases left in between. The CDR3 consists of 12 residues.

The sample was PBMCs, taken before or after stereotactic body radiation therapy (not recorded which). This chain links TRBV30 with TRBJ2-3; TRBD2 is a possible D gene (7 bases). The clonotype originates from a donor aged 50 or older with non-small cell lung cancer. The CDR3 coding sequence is TGTGCCTGGGGGGGGGGCAGAGATACGCAGTATTTT. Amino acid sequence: CAWGGGRDTQYF.